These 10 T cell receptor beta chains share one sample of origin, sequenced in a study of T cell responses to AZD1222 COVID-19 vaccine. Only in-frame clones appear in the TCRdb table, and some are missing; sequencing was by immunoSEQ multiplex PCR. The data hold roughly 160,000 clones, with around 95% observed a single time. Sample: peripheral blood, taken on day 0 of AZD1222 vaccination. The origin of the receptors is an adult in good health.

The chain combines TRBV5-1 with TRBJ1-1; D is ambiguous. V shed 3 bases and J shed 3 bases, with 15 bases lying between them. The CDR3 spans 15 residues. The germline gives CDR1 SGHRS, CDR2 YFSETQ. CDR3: CASSWREMIDTEAFF. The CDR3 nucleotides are TGCGCCAGCAGCTGGAGGGAGATGATAGACACTGAAGCTTTCTTT.

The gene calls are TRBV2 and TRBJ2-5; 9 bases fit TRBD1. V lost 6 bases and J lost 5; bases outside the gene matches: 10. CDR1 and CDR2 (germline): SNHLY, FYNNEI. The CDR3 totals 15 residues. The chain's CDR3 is CASSKRGQGQETQYF. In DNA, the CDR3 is TGTGCCAGCAGCAAAAGGGGACAGGGTCAGGAGACCCAGTACTTC.

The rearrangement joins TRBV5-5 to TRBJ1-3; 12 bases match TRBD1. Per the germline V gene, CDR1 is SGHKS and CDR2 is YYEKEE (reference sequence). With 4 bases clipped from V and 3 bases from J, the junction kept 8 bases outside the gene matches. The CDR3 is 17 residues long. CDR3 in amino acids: CASSVSGTGGFGNTIYF. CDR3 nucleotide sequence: TGTGCCAGCAGCGTCTCCGGGACAGGGGGCTTTGGAAACACCATATATTTT.

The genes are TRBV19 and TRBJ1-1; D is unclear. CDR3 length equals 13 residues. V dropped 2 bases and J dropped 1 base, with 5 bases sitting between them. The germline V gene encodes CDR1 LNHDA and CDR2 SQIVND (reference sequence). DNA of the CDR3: TGTGCCAGTAGTATATCGGGGAACACTGAAGCTTTCTTT. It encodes CASSISGNTEAFF.

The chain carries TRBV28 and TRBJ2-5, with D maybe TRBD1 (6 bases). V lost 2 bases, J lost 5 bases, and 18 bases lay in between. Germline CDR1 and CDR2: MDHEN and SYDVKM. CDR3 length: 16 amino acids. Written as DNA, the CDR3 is TGTGCCAGCAGTTTAGACACAGGGTGGCGGTTCGAGACCCAGTACTTC. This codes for CASSLDTGWRFETQYF.

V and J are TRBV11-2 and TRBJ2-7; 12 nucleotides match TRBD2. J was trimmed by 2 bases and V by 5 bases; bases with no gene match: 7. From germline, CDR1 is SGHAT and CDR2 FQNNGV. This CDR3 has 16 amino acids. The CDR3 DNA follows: TGTGCCAGCAGCCCTCTAAGGACTAGCGGGACCTACGAGCAGTACTTC. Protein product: CASSPLRTSGTYEQYF. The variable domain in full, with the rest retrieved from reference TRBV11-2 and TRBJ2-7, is EAGVAQSPRYKIIEKRQSVAFWCNPISGHATLYWYQQILGQGPKLLIQFQNNGVVDDSQLPKDRFSAERLKGVDSTLKIQPAKLEDSAVYLCASSPLRTSGTYEQYFGPGTRLTVT.

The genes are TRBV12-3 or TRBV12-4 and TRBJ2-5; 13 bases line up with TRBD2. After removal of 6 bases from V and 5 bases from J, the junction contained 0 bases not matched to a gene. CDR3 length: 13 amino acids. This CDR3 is CASRLAGGETQYF. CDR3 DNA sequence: TGTGCCAGCAGACTAGCGGGAGGGGAGACCCAGTACTTC.

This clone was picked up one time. As DNA, the CDR3 is TGCAGCGTTTTAGGGGTGGGGGCAAATCAGCCCCAGCATTTT. It encodes CSVLGVGANQPQHF. The rearrangement links TRBV29-1 to TRBJ1-5, with D possibly TRBD1 on 6 matching bases. In germline, CDR1 is SQVTM, CDR2 ANQGSEA. The CDR3 runs 14 residues. V lost 5 bases and J 4 bases, leaving 15 bases between the germline ends.

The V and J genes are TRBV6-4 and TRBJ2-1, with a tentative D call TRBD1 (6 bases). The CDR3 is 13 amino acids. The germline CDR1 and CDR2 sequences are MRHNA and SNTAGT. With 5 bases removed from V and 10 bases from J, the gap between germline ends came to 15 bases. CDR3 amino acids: CASSIQGGKEQFF. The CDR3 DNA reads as TGTGCCAGCAGTATACAGGGTGGGAAGGAGCAGTTCTTC.

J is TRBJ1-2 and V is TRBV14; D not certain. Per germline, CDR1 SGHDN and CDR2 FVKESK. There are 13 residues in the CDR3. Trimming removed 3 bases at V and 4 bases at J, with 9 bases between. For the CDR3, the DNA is TGTGCCAGCAGCCAGGGGAATCCCTATGGCTACACCTTC. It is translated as CASSQGNPYGYTF.